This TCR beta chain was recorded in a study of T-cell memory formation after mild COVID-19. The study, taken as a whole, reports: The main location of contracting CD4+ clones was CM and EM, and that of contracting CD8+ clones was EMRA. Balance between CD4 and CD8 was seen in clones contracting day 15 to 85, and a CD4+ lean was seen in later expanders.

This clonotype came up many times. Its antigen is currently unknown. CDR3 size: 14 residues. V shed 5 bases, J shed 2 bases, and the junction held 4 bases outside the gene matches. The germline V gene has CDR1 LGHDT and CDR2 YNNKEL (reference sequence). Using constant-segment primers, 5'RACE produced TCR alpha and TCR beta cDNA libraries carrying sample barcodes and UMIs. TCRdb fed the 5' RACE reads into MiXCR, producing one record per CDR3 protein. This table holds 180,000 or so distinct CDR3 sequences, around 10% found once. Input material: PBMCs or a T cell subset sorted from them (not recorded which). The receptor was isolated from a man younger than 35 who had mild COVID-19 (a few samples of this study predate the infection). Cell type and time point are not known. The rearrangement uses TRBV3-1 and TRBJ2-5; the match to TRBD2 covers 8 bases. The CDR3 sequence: CASSLSGGQETQYF. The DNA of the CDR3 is TGTGCCAGCAGCTTGTCGGGGGGGCAAGAGACCCAGTACTTC.